The 10 T cell receptor beta chains below were found in one sample sequenced in a study of T cell responses to AZD1222 COVID-19 vaccine. TCRdb's copy holds only in-frame clones and misses some; the assay was immunoSEQ multiplex PCR. This sample yields roughly 180,000 clones, of which about 91% are seen a single time; more than 0.4% belongs to the top ten. The source material was peripheral blood, sampled on day 0 of AZD1222 vaccination. The receptors were sampled from an adult in good health.

The CDR3 here is CASSFGQGLGDIQYF. The CDR3 nucleotides are TGTGCCAGCAGTTTCGGACAGGGGCTAGGGGACATTCAGTACTTC. This sequence joins TRBV6-5 and TRBJ2-4; TRBD1 matches at 9 bases. Per germline, CDR1 MNHEY and CDR2 SVGAGI. The V gene end was trimmed by 4 bases and the J gene end by 8 bases; junction bases not matched to a gene: 9. The CDR3 runs 15 residues.

The chain combines TRBV12-3 or TRBV12-4 with TRBJ1-2; TRBD1 is a possible D gene (6 bases). The CDR3 runs 13 residues. V was clipped by 0 bases and J by 8 bases, with 10 bases between them. The CDR3 spells CASSLARGGGYTF. The DNA of the CDR3 is TGTGCCAGCAGTTTAGCCAGGGGCGGGGGCTACACCTTC.

This clone was detected only once. The chain uses TRBV19 and TRBJ1-1; D gene uncertain. Germline CDR1 is LNHDA and CDR2 is SQIVND (reference sequence). The V gene lost 5 bases and the J gene lost 0 bases, with 4 bases spanning the gap. This CDR3 has 12 residues. This chain's CDR3 is CASSLLNTEAFF. DNA of the CDR3: TGTGCCAGTAGTTTGTTGAACACTGAAGCTTTCTTT.

Only one count was recorded for this clone. The rearrangement links TRBV7-9 to TRBJ2-5, with 7 positions matching TRBD1. Germline lookup yields CDR1 SEHNR and CDR2 FQNEAQ (reference sequence). The CDR3 runs to 15 residues. V dropped 6 bases and J dropped 1; count of bases not matched to a gene: 8. The CDR3 loop reads CASSHRGMGQETQYF. In DNA, the CDR3 is TGTGCCAGCAGTCACAGGGGAATGGGCCAAGAGACCCAGTACTTC.

The V and J genes are TRBV7-3 and TRBJ2-7; 9 nucleotides line up with TRBD1. V was pared by 5 bases and J by 3 bases, with 5 bases of the junction left unmatched. The CDR3 consists of 14 residues. The germline CDR1 and CDR2 sequences are SGHTA and FQGTGA. The CDR3 coding sequence is TGTGCCAGCAGCATCGGGGGACAGGGCTACGAGCAGTACTTC. Its protein is CASSIGGQGYEQYF.

The chain is built from TRBV6-4 and TRBJ1-2; TRBD1 matches at 7 bases. The germline CDR1 and CDR2 sequences are MRHNA and SNTAGT. The CDR3 spans 15 residues. Trimming cost V 6 bases and J 4 bases; bases outside gene matches: 11. The CDR3 DNA is TGTGCCAGCAGGTTACCCGGGGACAGCTCCTATGGCTACACCTTC. Translating it yields CASRLPGDSSYGYTF.

With respect to this clone: This may be a read error: a much more frequent sequence differs by one nucleotide. The chain recombines TRBV11-2 with TRBJ2-7; TRBD1 agrees at 10 bases. The CDR3 length is 14 residues. With V trimmed by 5 bases and J by 6 bases, 7 bases remained unmatched. The germline V gene has CDR1 SGHAT and CDR2 FQNNGV. As DNA, the CDR3 is TGTGCCAGCAGCCTCGGGACAGGGGACCGCGAGCAGTACTTC. It codes for CASSLGTGDREQYF.

This chain links TRBV5-1 with TRBJ2-2; D not certain. The germline V gene has CDR1 SGHRS and CDR2 YFSETQ. The V gene lost 1 base and the J gene lost 1 base, with 8 bases spanning the gap. The CDR3 loop spans 15 amino acids. The CDR3 region has the DNA TGCGCCAGCAGCTTGTCGGCAGGGAACACCGGGGAGCTGTTTTTT. Translated: CASSLSAGNTGELFF.

This clone was recorded only once. The J gene is TRBJ1-2, the V gene TRBV18; D perhaps matches TRBD1 (6 bases). Germline values: CDR1 KGHSH, CDR2 LQKENI. The CDR3 loop spans 15 amino acids. The V and J ends lost 0 bases and 5 bases respectively, with 13 bases between them. The CDR3 spells CASSPPNQGHYGYTF. The DNA of the CDR3 is TGTGCCAGCTCACCACCGAATCAGGGGCATTATGGCTACACCTTC.

This rearrangement joins TRBV4-1 to TRBJ1-5; D not resolved. Germline CDR1 reads MGHRA; CDR2 reads YSYEKL. CDR3 size: 15 residues. Trimming took off 1 base at V and 0 bases at J, with 7 bases between the two ends. CDR3 in DNA: TGCGCCAGCAGCCAAGGGGGTTATAGCAATCAGCCCCAGCATTTT. Protein: CASSQGGYSNQPQHF.